These T cell receptor beta chains were read from a single sample in a study of CD8+ T cells in alopecia areata. TCRdb's copy holds only in-frame clones and misses some; the assay was immunoSEQ multiplex PCR. This table has more than 75,000 clones, roughly two fifths appearing once. Sequencing input: CD4+ T cells sorted from blood. These receptors were obtained from a human donor with alopecia areata. Both conserved end residues are part of each CDR3. D genes are given only for firm matches. Only part of the rows carry a size: once, few, many, or a class if the clone is expanded.

v_call	j_call	clone_size	d_call	cdr3_nt	cdr3_aa
TRBV7-2	TRBJ1-2	few	TRBD1	TGTGCCAGCAGCTTTCGGACAGGGGGCCGCCCTAACTATGGCTACACCTTC	CASSFRTGGRPNYGYTF
TRBV2	TRBJ2-7	-	TRBD1	TGTGCCAGCAGTGCGTCGGGACAGGGGGCGCACGAGCAGTACTTC	CASSASGQGAHEQYF
TRBV29-1	TRBJ2-7	once	-	TGCAGCGTTTCTCCTGGAGGCTCCTACGAGCAGTACTTC	CSVSPGGSYEQYF
TRBV30	TRBJ1-1	few	TRBD1	TGTGCCTGGAATGAGGACAGGGTGAACACTGAAGCTTTCTTT	CAWNEDRVNTEAFF
TRBV28	TRBJ1-1	-	-	TGTGCCAGCAGTTCCCCCAGCTCAGGGTCCATGAACACTGAAGCTTTCTTT	CASSSPSSGSMNTEAFF
TRBV4-2	TRBJ2-2	-	-	TGTGCCAGCAGCCTCAAGATTGGCGGGGAGCTGTTTTTT	CASSLKIGGELFF
TRBV11-2	TRBJ2-3	-	-	TGTGCCAGCAGCTCGGGGGCTAGGGTTCCCTCCACAGATACGCAGTATTTT	CASSSGARVPSTDTQYF
TRBV2	TRBJ2-3	-	-	TGTGCCAGCATGGCGGGAGATACGCAGTATTTT	CASMAGDTQYF
TRBV6-5	TRBJ2-3	-	-	TGTGCCAGCAGTTCCTACAGGAACGCGCGCACAGGTACGCAGTATTTT	CASSSYRNARTGTQYF
TRBV30	TRBJ2-6	-	TRBD2	TGTGCCTGGAGTGTAACCCGGACTAGCGGGGGAGCTGGGGCCAACGTCCTGACTTTC	CAWSVTRTSGGAGANVLTF
TRBV29-1	TRBJ2-5	-	TRBD2	TGCAGCGCGGGCGTGCGGGGGGGCCTGGAGACCCAGTACTTC	CSAGVRGGLETQYF
TRBV7-7	TRBJ2-3	-	-	TGTGCTAGCACCTCGGGACAACCCACAGATACGCAGTATTTT	CASTSGQPTDTQYF